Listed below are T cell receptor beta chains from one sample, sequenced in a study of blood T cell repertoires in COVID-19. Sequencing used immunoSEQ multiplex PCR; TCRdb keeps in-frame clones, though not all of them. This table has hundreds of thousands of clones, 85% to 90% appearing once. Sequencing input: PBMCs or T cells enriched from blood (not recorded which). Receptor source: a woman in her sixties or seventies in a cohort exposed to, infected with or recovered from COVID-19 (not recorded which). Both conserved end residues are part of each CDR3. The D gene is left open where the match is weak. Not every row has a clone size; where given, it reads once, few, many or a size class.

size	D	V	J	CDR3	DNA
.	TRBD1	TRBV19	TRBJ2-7	CASSPSWTGGFRYEQYF	TGTGCCAGTAGTCCCTCCTGGACAGGGGGCTTTAGGTACGAGCAGTACTTC
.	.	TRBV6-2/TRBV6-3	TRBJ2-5	CASSYATRRRQETQYF	TGTGCCAGCAGTTACGCGACTAGACGGAGACAAGAGACCCAGTACTTC
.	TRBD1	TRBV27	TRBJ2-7	CASSLWTGGSYEQYF	TGTGCCAGCAGTCTTTGGACAGGGGGGTCCTACGAGCAGTACTTC
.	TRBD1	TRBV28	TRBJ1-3	CASSAGDSSGNTIYF	TGTGCCAGCAGTGCAGGGGACAGCTCTGGAAACACCATATATTTT
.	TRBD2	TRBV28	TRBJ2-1	CASSLGLAGGPRDEQFF	TGTGCCAGCAGTTTAGGCCTTGCGGGAGGGCCTAGGGATGAGCAGTTCTTC
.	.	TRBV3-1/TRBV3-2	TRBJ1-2	CASSQGTSSGYTF	TGTGCCAGCAGCCAAGGGACCTCTAGCGGCTACACCTTC
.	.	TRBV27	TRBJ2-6	CASRFAGANVLTF	TGTGCCAGCAGATTCGCTGGGGCCAACGTCCTGACTTTC
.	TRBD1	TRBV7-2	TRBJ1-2	CASSLAGTETSYGYTF	TGTGCCAGCAGCTTAGCTGGGACAGAAACGAGCTATGGCTACACCTTC
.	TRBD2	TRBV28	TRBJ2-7	CASSLTSGWHEQYF	TGTGCCAGCAGTCTCACTAGCGGGTGGCACGAGCAGTACTTC
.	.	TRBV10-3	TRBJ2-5	CASQTSGGAKETQYF	TGTGCCTCCCAGACATCCGGAGGAGCCAAGGAGACCCAGTACTTC
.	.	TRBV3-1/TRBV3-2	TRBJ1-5	CASSHGGRLNQPQHF	TGTGCCAGCAGCCATGGGGGCAGGCTCAATCAGCCCCAGCATTTT
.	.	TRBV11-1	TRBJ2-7	CASSLASRYEQYF	TGTGCCAGCAGCTTAGCTTCGAGGTACGAGCAGTACTTC
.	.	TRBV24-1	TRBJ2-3	CATSDRHQGDTQYF	TGTGCCACCAGTGACCGACATCAGGGGGATACGCAGTATTTT
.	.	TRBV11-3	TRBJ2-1	CASSPRNPTPGNEQFF	TGTGCCAGCAGCCCGCGTAACCCGACACCGGGAAATGAGCAGTTCTTC
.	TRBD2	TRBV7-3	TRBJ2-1	CASSPPGTSGFNEQFF	TGTGCCAGCAGCCCCCCCGGGACTAGCGGTTTTAATGAGCAGTTCTTC
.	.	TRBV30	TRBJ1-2	CAWNPHRGNYGYTF	TGTGCCTGGAATCCCCATCGGGGGAACTATGGCTACACCTTC
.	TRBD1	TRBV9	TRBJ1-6	CASSVGDRHNSPLHF	TGTGCCAGCAGCGTAGGGGACAGGCATAATTCACCCCTCCACTTT
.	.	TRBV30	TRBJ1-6	CAWTKTGYNSPLHF	TGTGCCTGGACCAAGACAGGCTATAATTCACCCCTCCACTTT
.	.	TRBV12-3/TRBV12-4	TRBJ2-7	CASGLGLSYEQYF	TGTGCCAGCGGCTTAGGGCTCTCCTACGAGCAGTACTTC
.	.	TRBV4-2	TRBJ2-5	CASSQRETGAETQYF	TGTGCCAGCAGCCAAAGGGAGACTGGCGCGGAGACCCAGTACTTC
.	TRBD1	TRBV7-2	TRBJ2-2	CASSPGGLANTGELFF	TGTGCCAGCAGCCCAGGGGGCCTCGCGAACACCGGGGAGCTGTTTTTT
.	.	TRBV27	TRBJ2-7	CASSFNRLMETYEQYF	TGTGCCAGCAGTTTCAACCGGCTTATGGAGACCTACGAGCAGTACTTC
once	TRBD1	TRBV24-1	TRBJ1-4	CATSDATGAGEKLFF	TGTGCCACCAGTGATGCGACAGGGGCTGGTGAAAAACTGTTTTTT
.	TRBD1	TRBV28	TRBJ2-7	CASATTTGSNPYEQYF	TGTGCCAGTGCCACCACGACAGGGTCGAACCCCTACGAGCAGTACTTC
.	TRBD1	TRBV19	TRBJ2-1	CASSGRQGFSYNEQFF	TGTGCCAGTAGTGGCCGACAGGGGTTCTCCTACAATGAGCAGTTCTTC
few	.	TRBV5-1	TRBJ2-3	CASSLRPSGEGADTQYF	TGCGCCAGCAGCTTGAGGCCGTCAGGGGAAGGGGCAGATACGCAGTATTTT
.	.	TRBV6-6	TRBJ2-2	CASSPRGRATGELFF	TGTGCCAGCAGCCCTAGGGGAAGGGCCACCGGGGAGCTGTTTTTT
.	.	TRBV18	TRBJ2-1	CASSPTQERGNEQFF	TGTGCCAGCTCACCAACCCAGGAAAGGGGCAATGAGCAGTTCTTC
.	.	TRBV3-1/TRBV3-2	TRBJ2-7	CASSPYRESYEQYF	TGTGCCAGCAGCCCTTACAGGGAATCCTACGAGCAGTACTTC
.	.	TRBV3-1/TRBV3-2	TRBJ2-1	CASSQVRRSSSYNEQFF	TGTGCCAGCAGCCAAGTAAGGCGTTCTAGCTCCTACAATGAGCAGTTCTTC
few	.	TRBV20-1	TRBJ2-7	CSATLDIEQYF	TGCAGTGCCACCCTCGACATCGAGCAGTACTTC
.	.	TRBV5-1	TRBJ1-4	CASSSPGEGEKLFF	TGCGCCAGCAGTTCCCCGGGTGAAGGTGAAAAACTGTTTTTT
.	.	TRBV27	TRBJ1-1	CASSLWSTPMNTEAFF	TGTGCCAGCAGTCTCTGGTCCACCCCTATGAACACTGAAGCTTTCTTT
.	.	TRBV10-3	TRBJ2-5	CAISQSGKEETQYF	TGTGCCATCAGTCAATCCGGGAAGGAAGAGACCCAGTACTTC
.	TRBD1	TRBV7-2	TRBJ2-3	CASSPRQGIIADTQYF	TGTGCCAGCAGCCCGCGACAGGGTATTATTGCAGATACGCAGTATTTT
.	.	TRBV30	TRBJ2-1	CAWSRGEGPYNEQFF	TGTGCCTGGAGTAGGGGGGAGGGCCCCTACAATGAGCAGTTCTTC
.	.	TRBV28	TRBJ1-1	CASSDWETEAFF	TGTGCCAGCTCCGATTGGGAGACTGAAGCTTTCTTT
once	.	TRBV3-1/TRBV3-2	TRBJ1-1	CASGYSLNTEAFF	TGTGCCAGCGGGTACAGCCTGAACACTGAAGCTTTCTTT
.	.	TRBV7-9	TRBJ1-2	CASSLMEYGYTF	TGTGCCAGCAGCTTAATGGAGTATGGCTACACCTTC
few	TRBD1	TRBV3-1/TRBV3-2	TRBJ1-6	CASSRIGQGGYSPLHF	TGTGCCAGCAGCCGTATTGGACAGGGCGGATATTCACCCCTCCACTTT
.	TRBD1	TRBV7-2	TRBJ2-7	CASSPGTGPYEQYF	TGTGCCAGCAGCCCCGGGACAGGCCCATACGAGCAGTACTTC
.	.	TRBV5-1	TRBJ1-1	CASSLRAGNIEAFF	TGCGCCAGCAGCTTGAGGGCAGGGAATATTGAAGCTTTCTTT
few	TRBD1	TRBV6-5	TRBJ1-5	CASRPPGQLNQPQHF	TGTGCCAGCAGACCACCGGGACAGCTGAATCAGCCCCAGCATTTT
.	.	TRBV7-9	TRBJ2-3	CASPGERPLPSTDTQYF	TGTGCCAGCCCCGGGGAGCGTCCCCTCCCCTCTACAGATACGCAGTATTTT
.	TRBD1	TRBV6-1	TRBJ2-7	CASSEEIQGAYEQYF	TGTGCCAGCAGTGAAGAAATACAGGGGGCCTACGAGCAGTACTTC
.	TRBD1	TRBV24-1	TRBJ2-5	CATSDFPGQGRETQYF	TGTGCCACCAGTGATTTCCCGGGACAGGGGCGAGAGACCCAGTACTTC